Below, 30 T cell receptor beta chains from the same sample are listed, as sequenced in a study of blood T cells in healthy people across ages. A second PCR of roughly 6 to 12 cycles used a sample-barcoded 5' primer and a J-beta primer mix. MiXCR, run by TCRdb on the 5' RACE reads, gives a single entry per CDR3 protein. The sample contains about 640,000 distinct CDR3 sequences, roughly 50% of which appear only once. Sequenced input: blood. Receptor source: a man aged 55 to 69 in good health.

The chain links TRBV6-6 to TRBJ1-4; 9 bases are shared with TRBD1. Germline trimming cut 5 bases from V and 0 bases from J; bases unmatched to any gene: 4. CDR1 MNHNY and CDR2 SVGAGI come from the germline V gene (reference sequence). CDR3 size: 16 residues. The CDR3 bases are TGTGCCAGCAGTATCCGACAGGGGGCAACTAATGAAAAACTGTTTTTT. Amino acids: CASSIRQGATNEKLFF.

This clonotype was recorded once. The chain joins TRBV20-1 to TRBJ2-1; a possible D gene is TRBD2 (6 bases). The CDR3 spans 12 residues. Deletions cut 0 bases from V and 10 bases from J, with 10 bases between. Germline V gives CDR1 DFQATT, CDR2 SNEGSKA (reference sequence). CDR3 coding DNA: TGCAGTGCTAGAGATCGCGGGGCCGAGCAGTTCTTC. Its protein product is CSARDRGAEQFF.

The chain recombines TRBV2 with TRBJ1-6, with D possibly being TRBD1 (5 bases). This CDR3 has 14 residues. Between the trimmed V and J ends, which lost 6 bases and 14 bases, there was a span of 20 bases. Germline V CDR1 and CDR2: SNHLY, FYNNEI. The CDR3 DNA reads as TGTGCCAGCAGCCCAACCGGGGCACTAAGCGCCCTCCACTTT. Translated, it gives CASSPTGALSALHF.

V and J are TRBV7-9 and TRBJ2-5; D may be TRBD1 (5 bases). The germline gives CDR1 SEHNR, CDR2 FQNEAQ (reference sequence). This CDR3 has 15 amino acids. Trimming shortened V by 4 bases and J by 4 bases, and 16 bases separated the two germline ends. In DNA, the CDR3 is TGTGCCAGCAGCTCGCCGACAGCACCTCGAGAGACCCAGTACTTC. Its translation: CASSSPTAPRETQYF. The entire variable domain, with the rest obtained from reference TRBV7-9 and TRBJ2-5, is as follows: DTGVSQNPRHKITKRGQNVTFRCDPISEHNRLYWYRQTLGQGPEFLTYFQNEAQLEKSRLLSDRFSAERPKGSFSTLEIQRTEQGDSAMYLCASSSPTAPRETQYFGPGTRLLVL.

In its sample, this clonotype was seen a few times. V is TRBV3-1 and J is TRBJ2-7; TRBD2 matches at 7 bases. The end of the DNA aligns better with TRBJ2-5, so the J call may be wrong. Germline lookup yields CDR1 LGHDT and CDR2 YNNKEL (reference sequence). This CDR3 spans 15 amino acids. CDR3 nucleotides: TGTGCCAGCAGCCAAGAGTGGCGGGGGTTCGAGACCCAGTACTTC. As protein: CASSQEWRGFETQYF.

V gene TRBV6-2 or TRBV6-3 combines with J gene TRBJ2-7; 9 bases fit TRBD2. Looked up from germline, CDR1 is MNHEY and CDR2 is SVGEGT. The V segment lost 9 bases and the J segment 2 bases; nucleotides outside the gene matches: 8. This CDR3 has 14 amino acids. The CDR3 nucleotides read TGTGCCAGTAGGAGGCCTAGCGGGGCCTACGAGCAGTACTTC. This gives the protein CASRRPSGAYEQYF.

The J gene is TRBJ1-2, the V gene TRBV29-1; 7 bases fit TRBD1. CDR1 and CDR2 (germline): SQVTM, ANQGSEA. The J segment lost 4 bases and the V segment lost 7 bases, leaving 12 bases of the junction unmatched. The CDR3 loop spans 14 amino acids. This CDR3 reads CSAVGQTISYGYTF. The CDR3 nucleotides read TGCAGCGCCGTGGGACAGACGATCTCCTATGGCTACACCTTC.

This clonotype has only a few counts. CDR3: CASSFSYDTEAFF. In DNA, the CDR3 is TGTGCCAGCAGTTTCTCATACGACACTGAAGCTTTCTTT. This chain links TRBV27 with TRBJ1-1; D is uncertain. Trimming stripped 3 bases from V and 3 bases from J, with 8 bases between. Germline-derived CDR1 and CDR2 are MNHEY and SMNVEV (reference sequence). The CDR3 totals 13 residues.

CDR3 in DNA: TGTGCCAGCAGTTACGGGGGGGGCCGACGGACCCAGTACTTC. Translation: CASSYGGGRRTQYF. The rearrangement uses TRBV6-2 or TRBV6-3 and TRBJ2-5, with D possibly TRBD2 on 7 matching bases. Germline CDR1 and CDR2: MNHEY and SVGEGT. This CDR3 is built from 14 residues. V gave up 2 bases and J gave up 7 bases, with 14 bases separating them.

This clonotype appeared once. The rearrangement joins TRBV5-1 to TRBJ1-2; D is unresolved. This CDR3 is 14 amino acids long. V was trimmed by 4 bases and J by 8 bases, leaving 18 bases between them. CDR1 SGHRS and CDR2 YFSETQ come from the germline V gene. CDR3 DNA: TGCGCCAGCAGCAGTACTCCGGGGTCTCGGGGCTACACCTTC. Its protein product is CASSSTPGSRGYTF.

The chain combines TRBV29-1 with TRBJ1-4; 9 bases line up with TRBD1. Germline CDR1 is SQVTM and CDR2 is ANQGSEA. This CDR3 spans 13 amino acids. V was pared by 6 bases and J by 6 bases, with 5 bases of the junction left unmatched. The CDR3 sequence: CSVGQGRHEKLFF. The CDR3 coding sequence is TGCAGCGTAGGACAGGGGCGCCATGAAAAACTGTTTTTT. The variable domain in full, with the rest retrieved from reference TRBV29-1 and TRBJ1-4, is SAVISQKPSRDICQRGTSLTIQCQVDSQVTMMFWYRQQPGQSLTLIATANQGSEATYESGFVIDKFPISRPNLTFSTLTVSNMSPEDSSIYLCSVGQGRHEKLFFGSGTQLSVL.

The rearrangement joins TRBV12-3 or TRBV12-4 to TRBJ2-3; 7 bases are a match to TRBD2. This CDR3 has 14 residues. With 8 bases clipped from V and 4 bases from J, the junction kept 9 bases outside the gene matches. The CDR3 nucleotides are TGTGCCAGCGGCCTGGGAGGGAATGCAGATACGCAGTATTTT. Its translation is CASGLGGNADTQYF.

The rearrangement uses TRBV5-1 and TRBJ2-1; unclear D gene. This CDR3 contains 11 residues. V lost 2 bases, J lost 9 bases, and 6 bases lay in between. Germline CDR1 and CDR2: SGHRS and YFSETQ. CDR3 sequence: CASSFGVEQFF. DNA for the CDR3: TGCGCCAGCAGCTTTGGTGTTGAGCAGTTCTTC.

The chain joins TRBV3-1 to TRBJ2-7, with TRBD2 matching over 16 bases. This CDR3 has 17 residues. Trimming removed 4 bases from V and 0 bases from J; junction bases left unmatched: 3. From germline, CDR1 is LGHDT and CDR2 YNNKEL (reference sequence). CDR3 sequence reads: CASSRGTSGGASYEQYF. The CDR3 DNA follows: TGTGCCAGCAGCCGAGGGACTAGCGGGGGGGCCTCCTACGAGCAGTACTTC.

This chain joins TRBV27 and TRBJ2-3, with D uncertain. The germline CDR1 and CDR2 sequences are MNHEY and SMNVEV (reference sequence). The V gene lost 5 bases and the J gene lost 8 bases, with 11 bases spanning the gap. The CDR3 is 12 amino acids. CDR3 amino acids: CASSPLWGTQYF. Here the CDR3 DNA reads TGTGCCAGCAGTCCTCTGTGGGGTACGCAGTATTTT.

The chain recombines TRBV15 with TRBJ2-1; TRBD2 matches at 9 bases. The V gene's germline CDR1 is LNHNV and CDR2 YYDKDF (reference sequence). The V segment lost 11 bases and the J segment 7 bases; nucleotides outside the gene matches: 12. There are 14 residues in the CDR3. The CDR3 DNA is TGTGCCTCTACGGGCGGGGGGGCCTGGAATGAGCAGTTCTTC. Protein: CASTGGGAWNEQFF.

This clonotype was seen a handful of times. The V and J genes are TRBV11-2 and TRBJ2-7, with D perhaps matching TRBD1 (7 bases). The CDR3 contains 15 residues. Germline V gene lookup returns CDR1 SGHAT and CDR2 FQNNGV. The V end lost 5 bases, the J end lost 1 base, and 15 bases lay between the germline ends. For the CDR3, the DNA is TGTGCCAGCAGCCTGACAGGGACTGAATCCTACGAGCAGTACTTC. It is translated as CASSLTGTESYEQYF.

This clonotype was counted once. The rearrangement joins TRBV2 to TRBJ1-4, with 8 bases identical to TRBD1. Germline assignment: CDR1 SNHLY and CDR2 FYNNEI. V dropped 5 bases and J dropped 8; count of bases not matched to a gene: 7. There are 14 residues in the CDR3. For the CDR3, the DNA is TGTGCCAGCAGTTCAGACAGGGGTGGCGAAAAACTGTTTTTT. This codes for CASSSDRGGEKLFF.

Only a few counts were recorded for this clonotype. The V gene is TRBV29-1, the J gene TRBJ2-5, with 16 positions matching TRBD2. This CDR3 spans 15 amino acids. Losses at the gene ends were 4 bases for V and 5 bases for J; bases not matched to a gene: 4. Germline values: CDR1 SQVTM, CDR2 ANQGSEA. This CDR3 is CSVGGLAGGRETQYF. The CDR3 DNA reads as TGCAGCGTTGGGGGACTAGCGGGGGGGCGGGAGACCCAGTACTTC. The full variable domain, its missing parts supplied by reference TRBV29-1 and TRBJ2-5, is SAVISQKPSRDICQRGTSLTIQCQVDSQVTMMFWYRQQPGQSLTLIATANQGSEATYESGFVIDKFPISRPNLTFSTLTVSNMSPEDSSIYLCSVGGLAGGRETQYFGPGTRLLVL.

In its sample, this clonotype ranks as medium-sized (0.01 to 0.1%). The chain has TRBV29-1 and TRBJ2-5; 11 nucleotides align to TRBD2. The CDR3 spans 13 residues. From germline, CDR1 is SQVTM and CDR2 ANQGSEA. V gave up 5 bases and J gave up 3 bases; unmatched junction bases: 2. CDR3 sequence (DNA): TGCAGCGTTCAGACTAGCGGGGAAGAGACCCAGTACTTC. It specifies CSVQTSGEETQYF.

The chain recombines TRBV5-1 with TRBJ2-3; the D gene is possibly TRBD1 (7 bases). V lost 2 bases, J lost 6 bases, and 13 bases lay in between. This CDR3 contains 14 residues. Germline V gives CDR1 SGHRS, CDR2 YFSETQ. The CDR3 nucleotides read TGCGCCAGCAGCTTAACAGGGGAGGTGGATACGCAGTATTTT. It translates to CASSLTGEVDTQYF.

Ten or more counts support this clonotype. The chain is built from TRBV6-2 or TRBV6-3 and TRBJ2-1; D is ambiguous. Trimming cost V 6 bases and J 0 bases, with 9 bases left between them. The V gene's germline CDR1 is MNHEY and CDR2 SVGEGT. The CDR3 has 14 residues. CDR3 nucleotide sequence: TGTGCCAGCAGACCTTCGAACTCCTACAATGAGCAGTTCTTC. Translation: CASRPSNSYNEQFF.

The chain employs TRBV10-3 and TRBJ1-4; a weak D match, TRBD1 (6 bases). Germline loops: CDR1 ENHRY, CDR2 SYGVKD. This CDR3 has 15 residues. Trimming stripped 4 bases from V and 8 bases from J, with 17 bases between. The CDR3 DNA follows: TGTGCCATCAGTGCTGTCAGGGGAGGAGGAGAAAAACTGTTTTTT. This sequence encodes CAISAVRGGGEKLFF.

About this clonotype itself: One end of the junction varies from germline; a read error may be responsible. The chain recombines TRBV5-6 with TRBJ2-5; D is ambiguous. CDR1 and CDR2 (germline): SGHDT, YYEEEE. CDR3 length: 12 residues. Here the CDR3 reads CTSSLVEETQYF. Written as DNA, the CDR3 is TGTACCAGCAGCTTGGTAGAGGAGACCCAGTACTTC.

The chain joins TRBV20-1 to TRBJ2-2; TRBD1 agrees at 9 bases. This CDR3 comprises 13 residues. The ends lost 5 bases at V and 5 bases at J; junction bases unmatched: 3. Looked up from germline, CDR1 is DFQATT and CDR2 is SNEGSKA (reference sequence). The CDR3 protein is CSAEGTGTGELFF. The CDR3 DNA reads TGCAGTGCTGAAGGGACAGGGACCGGGGAGCTGTTTTTT.

The chain employs TRBV4-1 and TRBJ2-3; 8 nucleotides match TRBD2. V trimming: 5 bases; J trimming: 2 bases; junction bases outside the gene matches: 12. The CDR3 contains 17 residues. Germline assignment: CDR1 MGHRA and CDR2 YSYEKL. DNA for the CDR3: TGCGCCAGCAGCTTTAAAGTAGCGGGGCGCCCCACAGATACGCAGTATTTT. The encoded protein is CASSFKVAGRPTDTQYF.

This clonotype has just a few counts. CDR3 loop: CASSPGVARNEQFF. CDR3 coding DNA: TGTGCCAGCAGTCCCGGAGTAGCGAGGAATGAGCAGTTCTTC. The gene calls are TRBV28 and TRBJ2-1; D might be TRBD2 (5 bases). Germline V CDR1 and CDR2: MDHEN, SYDVKM. V was pared by 5 bases and J by 7 bases, with 15 bases between. The CDR3 is made up of 14 amino acids.

V gene TRBV10-3 combines with J gene TRBJ2-2; D unclear. Germline CDR1 is ENHRY and CDR2 is SYGVKD. The CDR3 runs 13 residues. Deletions cut 6 bases from V and 6 bases from J, with 11 bases between. DNA of the CDR3: TGTGCCATCAGCCCCTACTCGGCCGGGGAGCTGTTTTTT. Translating gives CAISPYSAGELFF.

The chain couples TRBV27 to TRBJ2-3; 14 nucleotides agree with TRBD2. The germline gives CDR1 MNHEY, CDR2 SMNVEV (reference sequence). CDR3 length equals 22 residues. Trimming removed 5 bases from V and 2 bases from J; junction bases left unmatched: 21. For the CDR3, the DNA is TGTGCCAGCAGTCCGGGGGACAGGGGGCTGGGACTAGCGGGGGTGTACACAGATACGCAGTATTTT. As protein: CASSPGDRGLGLAGVYTDTQYF.

The chain combines TRBV12-3 or TRBV12-4 with TRBJ1-5; no firm D call. The CDR3 covers 14 residues. V dropped 7 bases and J dropped 3 bases, with 13 bases sitting between them. CDR3 amino acids: CASTRAGHNQPQHF. The CDR3 DNA sequence: TGTGCCAGCACTCGGGCAGGTCACAATCAGCCCCAGCATTTT.